The TCR beta chain under discussion was sequenced for a study of cytomegalovirus exposure and HLA in healthy donors. General study points: In presence/absence analyses, roughly uniform sequencing depth across donors was assumed. Common viral pathogens seemed to be connected with several of the most significant clusters, according to a later analysis.

It was with 60 Vbeta and 13 Jbeta primers that the PCR ran. Method: immunoSEQ multiplex PCR; TCRdb's copy keeps in-frame clones and lacks some. The sample includes some 150,000 clones, around 79% of them seen just once. As to this clone: Its antigen is as yet unknown.

V shed 5 bases, J shed 7 bases, and the junction held 10 bases outside the gene matches. The CDR3 is made up of 15 amino acids. Germline CDR1 reads SGHTA; CDR2 reads FQGNSA. The specimen was PBMCs. This sequence was found in a male donor in good health and CMV-seronegative. The chain joins TRBV7-2 to TRBJ2-7; 11 nucleotides agree with TRBD1. CDR3: CASSPGTGGPWEQYF. CDR3 sequence (DNA): TGTGCCAGCAGCCCAGGGACAGGGGGGCCCTGGGAGCAGTACTTC.